This record concerns one TCR beta chain sequence. Its antigen is not known. This specimen belongs to a study of blood T cells in healthy people across ages. Study in general: About one barcoded beta molecule per two T cells came from capture by template switching.

Points from the study as a whole: Higher diversity and more naive CD4+ cells were features of long-lived donors, compared to aged donors. The unknown donor CMV status may have confounded expanded clonotype changes.

V lost 3 bases to trimming and J lost 1 base; unmatched junction nucleotides: 9. CDR1 and CDR2 from the germline V gene are DFQATT and SNEGSKA (reference sequence). The CDR3 sequence is 18 residues long. A sample-barcoded 5' primer and a J-beta primer mix were used in a second PCR of about 7 to 12 cycles. TCRdb processed the 5' RACE reads anew with MiXCR; each CDR3 protein has one entry. There are 850,000 to 1,000,000 distinct CDR3 sequences in the sample; 40% to 60% occur only once, and 10% to 15% lies in the top ten. This chain joins TRBV20-1 and TRBJ2-1, with 13 bases identical to TRBD2. The receptor was derived from a man aged 30 to 39 in good health. Sequenced input: blood. CDR3 bases: TGCAGTGCTAGCCAACTAGCGGGGGGGGTGATGTCCTACAATGAGCAGTTCTTC. Translating gives CSASQLAGGVMSYNEQFF.